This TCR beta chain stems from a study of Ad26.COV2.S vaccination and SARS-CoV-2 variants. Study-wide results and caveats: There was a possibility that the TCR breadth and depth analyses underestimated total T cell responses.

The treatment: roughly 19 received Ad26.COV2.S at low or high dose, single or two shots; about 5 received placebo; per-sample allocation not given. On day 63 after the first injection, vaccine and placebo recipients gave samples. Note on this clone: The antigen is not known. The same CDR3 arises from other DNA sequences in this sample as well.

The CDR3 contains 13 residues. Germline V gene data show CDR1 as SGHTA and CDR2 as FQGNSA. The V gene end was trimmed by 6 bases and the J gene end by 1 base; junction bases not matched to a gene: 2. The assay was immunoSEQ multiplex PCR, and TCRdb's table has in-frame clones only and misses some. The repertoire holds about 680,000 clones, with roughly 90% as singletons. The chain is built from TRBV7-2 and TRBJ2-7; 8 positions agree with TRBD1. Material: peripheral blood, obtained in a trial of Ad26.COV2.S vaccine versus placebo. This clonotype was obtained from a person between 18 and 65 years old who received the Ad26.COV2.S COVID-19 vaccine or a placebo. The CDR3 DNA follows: TGTGCCAGCAGTCGGGACAGGTCCTACGAGCAGTACTTC. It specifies CASSRDRSYEQYF.